This T cell receptor beta chain is drawn from a study of a mutant IDH1 vaccine in newly diagnosed glioma. For the study at large: Vaccination started 4-6 weeks after radiotherapy alone, or with temozolomide cycles. Most patients had radiochemotherapy with temozolomide before enrollment; others had one alone. Treated patients were roughly 60% male, roughly 40% female, mean age approximately 41 years.

The time point is: week 35, safety follow-up. Vaccine doses each comprised 300 ug of mutant IDH1 20-mer peptide, with topical imiquimod. This clone occurred a few times. As yet, its antigen is unknown. Study-level points and caveats: A vaccine-induced immune response developed in roughly 93% of the patients.

V dropped 9 bases and J dropped 13 bases, with 7 bases sitting between them. The germline V gene encodes CDR1 MNHNS and CDR2 SASEGT. CDR3 length: 8 residues. TCRdb keeps only in-frame clones here, not all; method: immunoSEQ multiplex PCR. The sample has about 42,000 clones; 75% to 85% are singletons. The chain combines TRBV6-1 with TRBJ1-5; D unclear. The sequence was obtained from a woman in her fifties or sixties with glioma. The sequenced sample was PBMCs, obtained from a glioma patient whose treatment included an IDH1 peptide vaccine. In nucleotides, the CDR3 is TGTGCCAGGGGAAATCAGCATTTT. The encoded protein is CARGNQHF.